This entry features one T cell receptor beta chain sequence. Its specificity is unknown. Autoimmune disease history or systemic immunosuppression disqualified patients. Some clones are missing from TCRdb's copy, which holds only in-frame ones; the method was immunoSEQ multiplex PCR. The sample includes 91,000 or so clones, more than 75% of them seen just once. The sample belongs to a study of OX40 agonist ivuxolimab in advanced cancers. About the study: It was ivuxolimab, an agonistic anti-OX40 (CD134) antibody, that patients were treated with.

General study points: Certain nonresponders likewise exhibited a low normalized T-cell clonal expansion. In general, CD8+ T cells held more expanded clones than CD4+ did, on average.

The sample was CD4+ or CD8+ T cells sorted from blood, taken in a trial of the OX40 agonist ivuxolimab. This TCR derives from an adult with an advanced solid tumor such as melanoma, head and neck, liver or kidney cancer.

The CDR3 DNA reads as TGTGCCAGCAGTGGAGTGATACACCCGAGCTCCTACGAGCAGTACTTC. It translates to CASSGVIHPSSYEQYF. The chain joins TRBV25-1 to TRBJ2-7; D unclear. V lost 4 bases, J lost 0 bases, and 16 bases lay in between. Germline values: CDR1 MGHDK, CDR2 SYGVNS. The CDR3 consists of 16 residues.